Listed below are T cell receptor beta chains from one sample, sequenced in a study of blood T cell repertoires in COVID-19. Some clones are missing from TCRdb's copy, which holds only in-frame ones; the method was immunoSEQ multiplex PCR. Counted here are hundreds of thousands of clones, more than 75% occurring once; the ten biggest clones make up roughly 3%. The sequenced material came from peripheral blood. Every receptor here comes from a woman younger than 35 who had recovered from COVID-19. The CDR3 runs from the conserved cysteine through the conserved F or W. The order of the fields is D gene, V gene, J gene, clone size, CDR3 DNA, CDR3 protein. The D gene is left open where the match is weak. Part of the rows lack a size; the others show once, few, many or a class for expanded clones.

d_call: NA; v_call: TRBV29-1; j_call: TRBJ1-5; clone_size: NA; cdr3_nt: TGCAGCGTTTCAACAGGCGCGAGCAATCAGCCCCAGCATTTT; cdr3_aa: CSVSTGASNQPQHF
d_call: NA; v_call: TRBV18; j_call: TRBJ2-5; clone_size: NA; cdr3_nt: TGTGCCAGCTCACCACCGAACAGGCCGGAGACCCAGTACTTC; cdr3_aa: CASSPPNRPETQYF
d_call: TRBD2; v_call: TRBV28; j_call: TRBJ2-3; clone_size: NA; cdr3_nt: TGTGCCAGCAGTACTAGCGGCACAGATACGCAGTATTTT; cdr3_aa: CASSTSGTDTQYF
d_call: TRBD1; v_call: TRBV9; j_call: TRBJ1-2; clone_size: NA; cdr3_nt: TGTGCCAGCAGCCCCAACCCGCCTGGACAGGGCTATGGCTACACCTTC; cdr3_aa: CASSPNPPGQGYGYTF
d_call: TRBD1; v_call: TRBV10-3; j_call: TRBJ1-5; clone_size: NA; cdr3_nt: TGTGCCGTTGGCTCCGGGACAGGGGGTTCTAAGCCCCAGCATTTT; cdr3_aa: CAVGSGTGGSKPQHF
d_call: NA; v_call: TRBV13; j_call: TRBJ2-2; clone_size: NA; cdr3_nt: TGTGCCAGCAGCTTACAGGGGTCCGGGGAGCTGTTTTTT; cdr3_aa: CASSLQGSGELFF
d_call: NA; v_call: TRBV19; j_call: TRBJ1-1; clone_size: once; cdr3_nt: TGTGCCAGTAGTATAATAGTGAACACTGAAGCTTTCTTT; cdr3_aa: CASSIIVNTEAFF
d_call: NA; v_call: TRBV19; j_call: TRBJ2-1; clone_size: once; cdr3_nt: TGTGCCAGTAGACGGGTCCGTAGTAATGAGCAGTTCTTC; cdr3_aa: CASRRVRSNEQFF
d_call: NA; v_call: TRBV14; j_call: TRBJ2-4; clone_size: NA; cdr3_nt: TGTGCCAGCAGCCTTAGTAGGGGAGGAGCCAAAAACATTCAGTACTTC; cdr3_aa: CASSLSRGGAKNIQYF
d_call: TRBD1; v_call: TRBV19; j_call: TRBJ2-6; clone_size: NA; cdr3_nt: TGTGCCAGTACAAACAGGGGGCGCTTATCTGGGGCCAACGTCCTGACTTTC; cdr3_aa: CASTNRGRLSGANVLTF
d_call: NA; v_call: TRBV7-2; j_call: TRBJ1-5; clone_size: NA; cdr3_nt: TGTGCCAGCAGCTTAGCGCGGGGCAATCAGCCCCAGCATTTT; cdr3_aa: CASSLARGNQPQHF
d_call: TRBD1; v_call: TRBV19; j_call: TRBJ1-1; clone_size: NA; cdr3_nt: TGTGCCAGTAGTATAGGTTCAGGGGGCTTACGGGGAGCTTTCTTT; cdr3_aa: CASSIGSGGLRGAFF
d_call: NA; v_call: TRBV29-1; j_call: TRBJ2-5; clone_size: NA; cdr3_nt: TGCAGCGTTGATGGGGGGGAGACCCAGTACTTC; cdr3_aa: CSVDGGETQYF
d_call: TRBD1; v_call: TRBV18; j_call: TRBJ1-6; clone_size: NA; cdr3_nt: TGTGCCAGCTCACGCGCAGGACAGGGGGCCTCGAGCTCCTATAATTCACCCCTCCACTTT; cdr3_aa: CASSRAGQGASSSYNSPLHF
d_call: NA; v_call: TRBV3-1/TRBV3-2; j_call: TRBJ1-5; clone_size: NA; cdr3_nt: TGTGCCAGCAGCCCATCCAGTAGCAATCAGCCCCAGCATTTT; cdr3_aa: CASSPSSSNQPQHF
d_call: TRBD1; v_call: TRBV24-1; j_call: TRBJ1-4; clone_size: once; cdr3_nt: TGTGCCACCAGTGAGGGGGGACAGGTCGGTGAAAAACTGTTTTTT; cdr3_aa: CATSEGGQVGEKLFF
d_call: TRBD1; v_call: TRBV5-1; j_call: TRBJ2-1; clone_size: NA; cdr3_nt: TGCGCCAGCAGCTTAAAAGGACAGGGGGCTGGGTTAGGCCATGAGCAGTTCTTC; cdr3_aa: CASSLKGQGAGLGHEQFF
d_call: TRBD2; v_call: TRBV6-2/TRBV6-3; j_call: TRBJ2-3; clone_size: NA; cdr3_nt: TGTGCCAGCAGTCTCGCCCCCTGGCGGGAGGAGGGAGATACGCAGTATTTT; cdr3_aa: CASSLAPWREEGDTQYF
d_call: NA; v_call: TRBV6-1; j_call: TRBJ1-6; clone_size: NA; cdr3_nt: TGTGCCAGCCGTGCCAGGGTTAGTATCCATAATTCACCCCTCCACTTT; cdr3_aa: CASRARVSIHNSPLHF
d_call: NA; v_call: TRBV5-1; j_call: TRBJ1-2; clone_size: NA; cdr3_nt: TGCGCCAGCACCTTGTCACAGGGAGCAGAGTACGGCTACACCTTC; cdr3_aa: CASTLSQGAEYGYTF
d_call: TRBD2; v_call: TRBV6-2/TRBV6-3; j_call: TRBJ2-3; clone_size: NA; cdr3_nt: TGTGCCAGCAGTTACCTAGCGGTTGGCACAGATACGCAGTATTTT; cdr3_aa: CASSYLAVGTDTQYF
d_call: NA; v_call: TRBV14; j_call: TRBJ1-2; clone_size: NA; cdr3_nt: TGTGCCAGCAGCCCCCGTGGCCCCTATGGCTACACCTTC; cdr3_aa: CASSPRGPYGYTF
d_call: NA; v_call: TRBV24-1; j_call: TRBJ2-2; clone_size: few; cdr3_nt: TGTGCCACCAGGGCAGAAAACACCGGGGAGCTGTTTTTT; cdr3_aa: CATRAENTGELFF
d_call: NA; v_call: TRBV19; j_call: TRBJ2-1; clone_size: NA; cdr3_nt: TGTGCCAGTAGTATATCCGGGACCCCCGGGAGTGAGCAGTTCTTC; cdr3_aa: CASSISGTPGSEQFF
d_call: TRBD2; v_call: TRBV4-3; j_call: TRBJ2-2; clone_size: NA; cdr3_nt: TGCGCCAGCAGCCGAGGGACTAGCGGGAGGGTAGCCGGGGAGCTGTTTTTT; cdr3_aa: CASSRGTSGRVAGELFF
d_call: TRBD1; v_call: TRBV19; j_call: TRBJ1-6; clone_size: NA; cdr3_nt: TGTGCCAGTGCTACCGGGACAGGGACTAATTCACCCCTCCACTTT; cdr3_aa: CASATGTGTNSPLHF
d_call: TRBD1; v_call: TRBV27; j_call: TRBJ2-5; clone_size: NA; cdr3_nt: TGTGCCAGCAGTCTGGGGACAGGGACCTACCAAGAGACCCAGTACTTC; cdr3_aa: CASSLGTGTYQETQYF
d_call: NA; v_call: TRBV11-2; j_call: TRBJ1-3; clone_size: NA; cdr3_nt: TGTGCCAGCAGACCAAGCTTAAACCATCTGGCTGGAAACACCATATATTTT; cdr3_aa: CASRPSLNHLAGNTIYF
d_call: TRBD2; v_call: TRBV18; j_call: TRBJ2-5; clone_size: NA; cdr3_nt: TGTGCCAGCTCATCCAGGACTAGCGGGAAGGGGGAGACCCAGTACTTC; cdr3_aa: CASSSRTSGKGETQYF
d_call: NA; v_call: TRBV1; j_call: TRBJ1-4; clone_size: NA; cdr3_nt: TGCACCAGCAGCTCCCGGGGGGGAGGGGCAACTAATGAAAAACTGTTTTTT; cdr3_aa: CTSSSRGGGATNEKLFF
d_call: TRBD2; v_call: TRBV13; j_call: TRBJ2-2; clone_size: NA; cdr3_nt: TGTGCCAGCAGCATTCAGCGGGAGGGCCGAAGCGGGGAGCTGTTTTTT; cdr3_aa: CASSIQREGRSGELFF
d_call: TRBD1; v_call: TRBV28; j_call: TRBJ1-5; clone_size: NA; cdr3_nt: TGTGCCAGCACTACCGGGACAGGCGGCTTACAGCCCCAGCATTTT; cdr3_aa: CASTTGTGGLQPQHF
d_call: NA; v_call: TRBV6-5; j_call: TRBJ2-5; clone_size: NA; cdr3_nt: TGTGCCAGCAGTTACGGGGCTCAAGAGACCCAGTACTTC; cdr3_aa: CASSYGAQETQYF
d_call: TRBD1; v_call: TRBV9; j_call: TRBJ2-5; clone_size: NA; cdr3_nt: TGTGCCAGTACCCCGGGACAGGGGAGGGAGACCCAGTACTTC; cdr3_aa: CASTPGQGRETQYF
d_call: NA; v_call: TRBV5-1; j_call: TRBJ1-1; clone_size: NA; cdr3_nt: TGCGCCAGCAGCTTGGGAGACAGGATGAACACTGAAGCTTTCTTT; cdr3_aa: CASSLGDRMNTEAFF
d_call: TRBD2; v_call: TRBV7-2; j_call: TRBJ2-1; clone_size: once; cdr3_nt: TGTGCCAGCAGCTTAGTCGCTAGCGGGATCTACAATGAGCAGTTCTTC; cdr3_aa: CASSLVASGIYNEQFF
d_call: NA; v_call: TRBV6-6; j_call: TRBJ1-3; clone_size: NA; cdr3_nt: TGTGCCAGCAGTTACGGTGGGCAACTGGGTGGAAACACCATATATTTT; cdr3_aa: CASSYGGQLGGNTIYF
d_call: NA; v_call: TRBV19; j_call: TRBJ1-2; clone_size: NA; cdr3_nt: TGTGCCAGTAGTATCTTCAGGGGAAGCTACACCTTC; cdr3_aa: CASSIFRGSYTF
d_call: NA; v_call: TRBV7-2; j_call: TRBJ1-1; clone_size: NA; cdr3_nt: TGTGCCAGCAGCGTACAGGGTTCTCGGGAAGCTTTCTTT; cdr3_aa: CASSVQGSREAFF
d_call: NA; v_call: TRBV2; j_call: TRBJ2-3; clone_size: NA; cdr3_nt: TGTGCCAGCAGAATACCTCTTGGGGGCCAGTATTTT; cdr3_aa: CASRIPLGGQYF
d_call: NA; v_call: TRBV15; j_call: TRBJ1-2; clone_size: NA; cdr3_nt: TGTGCCACCAGCAGTTTCCCCGGGGGGGCCTATGGCTACACCTTC; cdr3_aa: CATSSFPGGAYGYTF
d_call: TRBD2; v_call: TRBV14; j_call: TRBJ2-1; clone_size: NA; cdr3_nt: TGTGCCAGCAGCCAAACGGGTATGCCTAGCGGGGGGCAGGAGCAGTTCTTC; cdr3_aa: CASSQTGMPSGGQEQFF
d_call: NA; v_call: TRBV11-2; j_call: TRBJ1-1; clone_size: NA; cdr3_nt: TGTGCCAGCAGCTTCCCATCACAGAACACTGAAGCTTTCTTT; cdr3_aa: CASSFPSQNTEAFF
d_call: TRBD1; v_call: TRBV25-1; j_call: TRBJ2-1; clone_size: NA; cdr3_nt: TGTGCCAGCAGTGATACGGACAGGGGCGACAATGAGCAGTTCTTC; cdr3_aa: CASSDTDRGDNEQFF
d_call: TRBD1; v_call: TRBV27; j_call: TRBJ1-6; clone_size: NA; cdr3_nt: TGTGCCAGCAGAGGGGGCCCCTATAATTCACCCCTCCACTTT; cdr3_aa: CASRGGPYNSPLHF
d_call: TRBD1; v_call: TRBV18; j_call: TRBJ1-1; clone_size: once; cdr3_nt: TGTGCCAGCAATTACAAAACAGGGGGCGGGCACACTGAAGCTTTCTTT; cdr3_aa: CASNYKTGGGHTEAFF
d_call: TRBD2; v_call: TRBV11-3; j_call: TRBJ2-1; clone_size: NA; cdr3_nt: TGTGCCAGCAGCCGACTAGCGGGAGGGCTTGGGGAGCAGTTCTTC; cdr3_aa: CASSRLAGGLGEQFF
d_call: TRBD1; v_call: TRBV24-1; j_call: TRBJ1-4; clone_size: NA; cdr3_nt: TGTGCCACCAGTGATGGTGCAGGGGGGAGGCAAAAACTGTTTTTT; cdr3_aa: CATSDGAGGRQKLFF
d_call: NA; v_call: TRBV5-8; j_call: TRBJ1-3; clone_size: NA; cdr3_nt: TGTGCCAGCAGCTTTCGAAGTCGCCGCGGGAACACCATATATTTT; cdr3_aa: CASSFRSRRGNTIYF
d_call: TRBD1; v_call: TRBV29-1; j_call: TRBJ2-1; clone_size: NA; cdr3_nt: TGCAGCGTTGGACAGGGAAGAACGCTTACAAACAATGAGCAGTTCTTC; cdr3_aa: CSVGQGRTLTNNEQFF
d_call: TRBD1; v_call: TRBV25-1; j_call: TRBJ1-6; clone_size: NA; cdr3_nt: TGTGCCAGCAGTGCCGGGACAGGGGTGTTCAATTCACCCCTCCACTTT; cdr3_aa: CASSAGTGVFNSPLHF
d_call: NA; v_call: TRBV5-1; j_call: TRBJ1-2; clone_size: NA; cdr3_nt: TGCGCCAGCAGCTTGACGAACTCGGGAGGCTACACCTTC; cdr3_aa: CASSLTNSGGYTF
d_call: NA; v_call: TRBV5-6; j_call: TRBJ1-1; clone_size: once; cdr3_nt: TGTGCCAGCAGCCGGTCGGGGGGAACTGAAGCTTTCTTT; cdr3_aa: CASSRSGGTEAFF
d_call: NA; v_call: TRBV3-1/TRBV3-2; j_call: TRBJ2-1; clone_size: NA; cdr3_nt: TGTGCCAGCAGCCAAGATCGGGTACTGGCCTACAATGAGCAGTTCTTC; cdr3_aa: CASSQDRVLAYNEQFF
d_call: NA; v_call: TRBV4-3; j_call: TRBJ1-4; clone_size: NA; cdr3_nt: TGCGCCAGCAGCCAAGATATACAGGGAGCATCCACTAATGAAAAACTGTTTTTT; cdr3_aa: CASSQDIQGASTNEKLFF
d_call: TRBD2; v_call: TRBV9; j_call: TRBJ2-2; clone_size: NA; cdr3_nt: TGTGCCAGCAGCGACAGACTAGCGGGTGGAACCGGGGAGCTGTTTTTT; cdr3_aa: CASSDRLAGGTGELFF
d_call: NA; v_call: TRBV24-1; j_call: TRBJ2-1; clone_size: NA; cdr3_nt: TGTGCCACCAGTGACCCCTCTTTCAGCGGCTCCTACAATGAGCAGTTCTTC; cdr3_aa: CATSDPSFSGSYNEQFF